A selection of T cell receptor beta chains follows, all from one sample in a study of blood T cell repertoires in COVID-19. TCRdb keeps only in-frame clones here, not all; method: immunoSEQ multiplex PCR. There are hundreds of thousands of clones in the sample; 85% occur only once, and approximately 8.6% lies in the top ten. The specimen sequenced was PBMCs or T cells enriched from blood (not recorded which). Receptor source: a woman aged 50 to 65 with acute COVID-19. Each CDR3 is given without its conserved first and last residue. Clone sizes are given selectively: once, few, many, or a class where the clone is expanded.

clone_size	v_call	cdr3_aa
-	TRBV10-3	AISDGLNQPQH
few	TRBV3-1/TRBV3-2	ASSTGDFAGANVLT
-	TRBV6-5	ASTPNREKNTEAF
-	TRBV10-1	ASSESGRGGGDTQY
few	TRBV19	ASSPIQGSTNEKLF
-	TRBV27	ASSPGLLGRGTNEKLF
-	TRBV5-4	ASAGGLGNTEAF
-	TRBV7-9	ASSRSYEQY
-	TRBV7-6	ASSSNGPTRLF
-	TRBV10-3	AYRGPTDTQY
-	TRBV30	AWNSGGGQDTQY
-	TRBV15	ATSRDLRQGSSYTDTQY
once	TRBV15	ATSPRASTNEKLF
-	TRBV9	ASSVSQGGNTIY
-	TRBV18	ASSPPQGQGLANYGYT
-	TRBV7-6	ASSLGGRITDTQY
-	TRBV7-9	ASSLDGQGATDTQY
-	TRBV4-1	ASSHFDVSGDEQY
-	TRBV5-1	ASSLGFQGSTEAF
-	TRBV24-1	ATSDPASEGYNEQF
few	TRBV7-9	ASSPPGQRNTIY
many	TRBV6-2/TRBV6-3	ASSRLAGGSYNEQF
-	TRBV24-1	ATSGRYSNQPQH
-	TRBV6-1	ASSVGPSGTGRNEQF
-	TRBV18	ASSPPVGQGNTEAF
-	TRBV6-5	ASSYSRTGISPLH
-	TRBV6-5	ASQVGGANGELF
-	TRBV7-6	ASSPFPPTSGGGYEQY
-	TRBV13	ASSLRAGRNQETQY
-	TRBV7-2	ASSLEGQGAGQY
-	TRBV9	ASSDGGAGADTQY
-	TRBV18	ASSRSGTSGGSEQY
-	TRBV4-2	ASSTGLAGNEQF
-	TRBV30	AWTPRQGLNEKLF
-	TRBV19	ASSIPRREAF
-	TRBV29-1	SVEASGGLETQY
-	TRBV5-6	ASSLMGRTYNEQF
-	TRBV9	ASSVEGARGNIQY
-	TRBV30	AWSVGGLYQPQH
-	TRBV19	ASSREGRLNQPQH
-	TRBV5-8	ASSLGYLSRETQY